This T cell receptor beta chain was sequenced for a study of blood T cells in healthy people across ages (dated by TCRdb to the mid-2010s). Notes on the research overall: In model experiments, template switching captured about one uniquely barcoded TCR beta cDNA molecule for every two T cells. Age-related changes in TCR beta repertoire diversity were measured in the study by deep sequencing normalized with unique cDNA molecular identifiers. The donors were divided into four age groups: young (average around 16 years), middle-aged (around 41), aged (around 67) and long-lived (roughly 88). For two donors (one aged 18 to 29 and one aged 80 or older), the study analyzed two additional independent replicas of 1 million unique cDNA reads from the same blood draw. The full study reports these points: The percentage of naive T cells measured by flow cytometry correlated strongly with observed TCR beta diversity. Observed TCR beta diversity per million T cells fell roughly linearly with age, and a significant reduction was already apparent by age roughly 40. Because profiling used bulk unsorted PBMCs, naive and antigen-experienced compartments could not be compared conclusively. Donor CMV infection status was unknown, potentially confounding age-related changes in expanded clonotypes. Estimates of total diversity based on one million sequenced T cells were regarded as lower bounds and as underestimates. Compared with the aged group, more naive CD4+ T cells, fewer expanded clones and increased TCR diversity were shown by the long-lived group, suggesting age selection.

CDR1 SGHRS and CDR2 YFSETQ were looked up in the germline V gene. After removal of 4 bases from V and 6 bases from J, the junction retains 5 bases not matched to a gene. The CDR3 spans 14 residues, from the cysteine through the phenylalanine. Only the CDR3 region is kept as DNA, spanning 42 bases read in frame from base 1. Donors were a few dozen systemically healthy Caucasian individuals from Russia aged roughly 6 to 95 years. Around 10 milliliters of peripheral blood were collected from each donor into EDTA-treated Vacutainer tubes. Ficoll-Paque density-gradient centrifugation was used to isolate PBMCs, with at least 7 million per sample. Total RNA was extracted from PBMCs with Trizol reagent, with at least 6 micrograms obtained per sample. Naive CD45RAhigh/CD27high T cell percentages were measured by flow cytometry on a PBMC aliquot from every donor. Libraries were constructed by 5' RACE. Sequencing was carried out with an Illumina HiSeq 2500. The second PCR ran for roughly 7 to 11 cycles and used a J-beta primer mix along with a sample-barcoded 5' primer. A unique molecular identifier was introduced onto each TCR beta cDNA molecule by a template-switch 5' adaptor carrying 12 random nucleotides. Each sample yielded at least 2.5 million CDR3-containing paired-end reads. All of the RNA was converted into first-strand cDNA using the Mint cDNA synthesis kit, with a TRBC-specific oligonucleotide serving as the primer. Following uracil-DNA glycosylase treatment, a first 18-cycle PCR with universal primers M1SS and BC2_uni_R was performed on all cDNA. As for the authors' bioinformatics: For normalization, 1 million high-quality reads were randomly selected from each sample, with every read carrying a distinct molecular identifier. Reads sharing molecular identifiers were discarded rather than binned into consensus sequences. MiTCR, run with a Q25 quality threshold and the strictest error-elimination algorithm, handled CDR3 identification, clonotype clustering and error correction. A nonparametric unseen species model using Euler transformation provided a lower-bound estimate of total TCR beta diversity. Through fastp at Q25 and MiXCR, TCRdb rebuilt clones from the public reads, retaining in-frame beta chains. Each CDR3 protein appears once, grouped with its most common genes and DNA. It is TCRdb's table, rather than the study itself, that gives the V and J calls and clone size. Across this sample there are about 930,000 distinct CDR3 sequences, with 25% to 35% seen only once. Roughly 10% of the sample comes from the top ten.

This clonotype was found a few times. This receptor's antigen is unknown. Within one base of it there is no much larger clone, and no base qualities were kept. The data were also submitted as part of a second study, on T cells of mothers and their children. In that second paper, the authors write: The donors were nine systemically healthy Caucasian individuals, made up of three mothers and their six children. cDNA synthesis used all of the extracted RNA, with about 1.5 ug of RNA in each 15 ul reaction. In the second PCR, sample barcodes and 2-4 random nucleotides were introduced via the M1S primer. More than 8 million TCR beta CDR3 reads were obtained from each mother, and 2.5 million to 3.5 million reads were obtained from each child. TCR recombination output is similarly shaped by thymic selection in related and unrelated pairs, with a minor effect exerted by inherited differences. Related mother-child pairs always showed normalized repertoire overlap that was slightly higher than in unrelated mother-child pairs, though the difference was never significant. Persistent microchimeric T cell clones were not detected, at a sensitivity of roughly 100 clones per million clonotypes. Deep NGS was used in the study to compare the TCR beta repertoires of mothers and children and to look for features that separate related mother-child pairs from unrelated individuals. On average, the children were approximately 11 +/- 4 years old, while the mothers were approximately 41 +/- 4 years old. After adapters were ligated using NEBNext reagents, the libraries underwent 100+100 nt paired-end sequencing on an Illumina HiSeq 2000. To prevent cross-contamination, the mother and child libraries were prepared one month apart and sequenced in separate runs. For each donor, between about 450,000 and 2,300,000 distinct TCR beta clonotypes were identified. Naive TCR beta clonotypes were estimated from low-frequency clonotypes matched to each donor's FACS-determined naive share, without sorting.

The sequenced material came from blood. Recombination linked TRBV5-1 to TRBJ2-1, and 9 bases in between align with TRBD1. This TCR derives from a woman between 40 and 50 years old in good health. The DNA sequence follows: TGCGCCAGCAGCGGGACAGGGTCTAGCAATGAGCAGTTCTTC. The translation is CASSGTGSSNEQFF. Full variable domain (CDR3 extended with the reference TRBV5-1 and TRBJ2-1 proteins): KAGVTQTPRYLIKTRGQQVTLSCSPISGHRSVSWYQQTPGQGLQFLFEYFSETQRNKGNFPGRFSGRQFSNSRSEMNVSTLELGDSALYLCASSGTGSSNEQFFGPGTRLTVL.